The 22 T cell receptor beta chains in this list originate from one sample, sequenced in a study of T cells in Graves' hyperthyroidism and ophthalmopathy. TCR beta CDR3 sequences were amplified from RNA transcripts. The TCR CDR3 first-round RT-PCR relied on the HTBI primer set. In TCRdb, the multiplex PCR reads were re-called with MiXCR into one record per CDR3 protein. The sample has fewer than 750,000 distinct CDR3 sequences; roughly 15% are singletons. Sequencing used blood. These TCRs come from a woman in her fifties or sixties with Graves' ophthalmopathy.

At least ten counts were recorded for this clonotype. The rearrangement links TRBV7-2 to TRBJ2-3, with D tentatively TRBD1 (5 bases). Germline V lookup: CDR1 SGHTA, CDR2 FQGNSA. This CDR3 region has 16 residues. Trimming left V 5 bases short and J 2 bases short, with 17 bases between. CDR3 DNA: TGTGCCAGCAGCCCCCCAGGAAGGGGCTTCACAGATACGCAGTATTTT. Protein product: CASSPPGRGFTDTQYF. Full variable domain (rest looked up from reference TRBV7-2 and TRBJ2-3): GAGVSQSPSNKVTEKGKDVELRCDPISGHTALYWYRQSLGQGLEFLIYFQGNSAPDKSGLPSDRFSAERTGGSVSTLTIQRTQQEDSAVYLCASSPPGRGFTDTQYFGPGTRLTVL.

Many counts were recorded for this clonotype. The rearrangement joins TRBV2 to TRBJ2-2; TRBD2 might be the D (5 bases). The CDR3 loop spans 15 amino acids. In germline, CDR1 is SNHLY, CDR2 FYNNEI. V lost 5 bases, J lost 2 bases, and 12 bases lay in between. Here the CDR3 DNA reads TGTGCCAGCAGTCTAGGACTGATTAACACCGGGGAGCTGTTTTTT. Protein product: CASSLGLINTGELFF.

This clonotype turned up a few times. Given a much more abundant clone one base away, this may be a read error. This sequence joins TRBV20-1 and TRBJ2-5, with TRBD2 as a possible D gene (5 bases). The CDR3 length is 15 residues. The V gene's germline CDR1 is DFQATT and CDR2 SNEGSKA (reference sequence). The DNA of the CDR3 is TGCAGTGCTACCCACCTTGGTAGCGACCAAGAGACCCAGCACTTC. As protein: CSATHLGSDQETQHF.

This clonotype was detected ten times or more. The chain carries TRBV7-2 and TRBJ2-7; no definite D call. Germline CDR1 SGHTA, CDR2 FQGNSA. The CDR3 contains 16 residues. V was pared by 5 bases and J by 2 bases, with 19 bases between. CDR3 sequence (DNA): TGTGCCAGCAGCACAAAACACGTTGCGATCCCCTACGAGCAGTACTTC. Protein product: CASSTKHVAIPYEQYF.

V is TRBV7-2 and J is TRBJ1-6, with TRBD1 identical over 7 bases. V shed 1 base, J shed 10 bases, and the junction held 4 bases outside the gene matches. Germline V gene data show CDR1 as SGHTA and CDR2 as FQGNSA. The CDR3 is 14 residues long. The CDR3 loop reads CASSLGGGASPLHF. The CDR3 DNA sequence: TGTGCCAGCAGCTTAGGAGGGGGCGCGTCACCCCTCCACTTT.

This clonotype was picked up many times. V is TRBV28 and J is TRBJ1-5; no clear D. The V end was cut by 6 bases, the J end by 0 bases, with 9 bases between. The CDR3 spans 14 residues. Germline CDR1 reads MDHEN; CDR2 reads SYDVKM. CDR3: CASSPTYSNQPQHF. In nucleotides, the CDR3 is TGTGCCAGCAGCCCAACATATAGCAATCAGCCCCAGCATTTT.

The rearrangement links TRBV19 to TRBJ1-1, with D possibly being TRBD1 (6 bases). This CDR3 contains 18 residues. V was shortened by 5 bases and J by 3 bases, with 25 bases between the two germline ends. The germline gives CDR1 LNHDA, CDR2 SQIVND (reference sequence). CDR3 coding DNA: TGTGCCAGTAGTGGTACACAGGGTTTCGGAAGAGGTTACACTGAAGCTTTCTTT. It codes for CASSGTQGFGRGYTEAFF.

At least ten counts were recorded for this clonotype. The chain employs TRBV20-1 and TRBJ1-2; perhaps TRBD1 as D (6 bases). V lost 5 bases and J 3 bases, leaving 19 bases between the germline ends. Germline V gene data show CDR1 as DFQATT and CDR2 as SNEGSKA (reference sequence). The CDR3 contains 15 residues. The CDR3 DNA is TGCAGTGCTCTGCCTGAAGACAGGCGATACTATGGCTACACCTTC. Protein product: CSALPEDRRYYGYTF.

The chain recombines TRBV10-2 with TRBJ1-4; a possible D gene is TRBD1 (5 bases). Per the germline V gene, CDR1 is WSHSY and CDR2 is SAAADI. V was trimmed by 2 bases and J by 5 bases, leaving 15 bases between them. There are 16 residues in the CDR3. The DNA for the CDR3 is TGCGCCAGCAGTGAGCTACAGGTTCAACTAAATGAAAAACTGTTTTTT. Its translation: CASSELQVQLNEKLFF.

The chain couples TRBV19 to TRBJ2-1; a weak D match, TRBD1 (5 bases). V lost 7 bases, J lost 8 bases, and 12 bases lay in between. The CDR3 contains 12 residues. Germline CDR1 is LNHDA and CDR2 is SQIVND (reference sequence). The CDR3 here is CASINQGHEQFF. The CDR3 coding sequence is TGTGCCAGTATTAACCAGGGCCATGAGCAGTTCTTC.

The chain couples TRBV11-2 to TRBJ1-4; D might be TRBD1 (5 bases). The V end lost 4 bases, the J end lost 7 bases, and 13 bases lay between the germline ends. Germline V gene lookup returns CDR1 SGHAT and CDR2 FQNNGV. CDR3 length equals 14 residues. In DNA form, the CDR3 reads TGTGCCAGCAGCTCTGCAGGGTTGGTTGAAAAACTGTTTTTT. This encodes CASSSAGLVEKLFF.

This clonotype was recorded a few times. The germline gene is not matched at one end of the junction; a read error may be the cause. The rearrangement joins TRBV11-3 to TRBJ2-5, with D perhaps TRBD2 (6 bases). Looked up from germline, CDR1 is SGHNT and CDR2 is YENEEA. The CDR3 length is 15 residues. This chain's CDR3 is CASSFSGTFQEAQYF. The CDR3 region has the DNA TGTGCCAGCAGCTTCTCCGGGACTTTCCAAGAGGCCCAGTACTTC.

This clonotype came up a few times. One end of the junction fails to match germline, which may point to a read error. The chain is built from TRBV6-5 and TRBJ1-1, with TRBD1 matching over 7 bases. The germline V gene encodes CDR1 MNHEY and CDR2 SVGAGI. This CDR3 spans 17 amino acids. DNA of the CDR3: TGTGCCAGCAGTTATATCAGGGGGAGGCGAATGAACGCTGAAGCTTTCTTT. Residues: CASSYIRGRRMNAEAFF.

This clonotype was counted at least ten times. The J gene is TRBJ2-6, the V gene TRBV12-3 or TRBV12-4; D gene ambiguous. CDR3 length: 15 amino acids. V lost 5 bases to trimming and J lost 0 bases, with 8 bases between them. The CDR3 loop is CASSKTVSGANVLTF. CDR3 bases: TGTGCCAGCAGTAAGACTGTCTCTGGGGCCAACGTCCTGACTTTC.

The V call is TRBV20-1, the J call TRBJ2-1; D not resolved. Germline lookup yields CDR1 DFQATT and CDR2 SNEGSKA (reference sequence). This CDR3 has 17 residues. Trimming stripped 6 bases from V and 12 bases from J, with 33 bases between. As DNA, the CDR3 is TGCAGTGCGCGGATCTTCTTTCCGGAGCCCTATCTTGGTAGGCAGTTCTTC. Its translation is CSARIFFPEPYLGRQFF.

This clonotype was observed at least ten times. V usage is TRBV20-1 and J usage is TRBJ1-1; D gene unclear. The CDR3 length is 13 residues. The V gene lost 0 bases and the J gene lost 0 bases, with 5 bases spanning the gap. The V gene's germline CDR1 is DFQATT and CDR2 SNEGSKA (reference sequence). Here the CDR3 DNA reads TGCAGTGCTAGAGATCCAGTGAACACTGAAGCTTTCTTT. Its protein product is CSARDPVNTEAFF.

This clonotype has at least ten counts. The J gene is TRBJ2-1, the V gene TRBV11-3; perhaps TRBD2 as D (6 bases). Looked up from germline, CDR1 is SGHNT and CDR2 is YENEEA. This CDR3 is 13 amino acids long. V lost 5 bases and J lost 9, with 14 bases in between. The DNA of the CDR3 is TGTGCCAGCAGCCCTTCTAGCGCAAGTGAGCAGTTCTTC. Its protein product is CASSPSSASEQFF.

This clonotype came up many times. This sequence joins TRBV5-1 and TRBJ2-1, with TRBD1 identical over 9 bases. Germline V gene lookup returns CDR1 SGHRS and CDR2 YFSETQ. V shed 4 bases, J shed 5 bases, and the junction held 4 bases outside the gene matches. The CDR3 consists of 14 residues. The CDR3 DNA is TGCGCCAGCAGCAAAAGGACAGGGGACAATGAGCAGTTCTTC. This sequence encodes CASSKRTGDNEQFF.

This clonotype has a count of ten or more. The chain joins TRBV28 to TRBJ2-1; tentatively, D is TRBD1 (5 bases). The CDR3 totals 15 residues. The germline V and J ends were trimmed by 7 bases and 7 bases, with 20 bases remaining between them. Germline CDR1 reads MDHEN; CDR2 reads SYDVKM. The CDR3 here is CASTVGQGFRNEQFF. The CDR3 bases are TGTGCCAGCACAGTAGGGCAGGGTTTTAGGAATGAGCAGTTCTTC.

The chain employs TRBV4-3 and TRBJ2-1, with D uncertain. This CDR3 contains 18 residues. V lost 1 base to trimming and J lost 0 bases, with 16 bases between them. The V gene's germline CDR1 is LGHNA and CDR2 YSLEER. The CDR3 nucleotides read TGCGCCAGCAGCCAAGTTACGCTCGACTTACTCTCCTACAATGAGCAGTTCTTC. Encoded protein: CASSQVTLDLLSYNEQFF.

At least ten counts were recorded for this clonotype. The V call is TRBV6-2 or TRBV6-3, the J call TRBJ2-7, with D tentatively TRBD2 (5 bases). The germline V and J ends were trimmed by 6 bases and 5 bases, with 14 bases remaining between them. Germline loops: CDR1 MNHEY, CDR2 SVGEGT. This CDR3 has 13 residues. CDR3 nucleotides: TGTGCCAGCAGAATACACGGGGTCGACGAGCAGTACTTC. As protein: CASRIHGVDEQYF.

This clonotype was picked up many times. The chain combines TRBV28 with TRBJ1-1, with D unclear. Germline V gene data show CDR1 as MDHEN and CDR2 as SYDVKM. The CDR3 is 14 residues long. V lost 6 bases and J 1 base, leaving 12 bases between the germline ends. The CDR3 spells CASRGIKRNTEAFF. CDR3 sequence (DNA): TGTGCCAGCAGAGGGATAAAGCGGAACACTGAAGCTTTCTTT.